Given below is one T cell receptor (beta chain) in context. What antigen it recognizes has not been identified. The sample holds no much larger clone one base away, and base qualities are not on file. From the cysteine up to the phenylalanine, the CDR3 has a length of 15 residues. Of all the DNA, just the CDR3 is kept, 45 bases in frame from base 1. The CDR1 and CDR2 encoded by the germline V gene are SGHRS and YFSETQ. The trim is 0 bases for V and 1 base for J, with a gap of 10 bases between the germline ends. TCRbeta CDR3 regions were amplified from genomic DNA by means of the immunoSEQ Assay, a bias-controlled multiplex PCR. As for how the authors treated the data: The number of nucleated cells in each sample was estimated from the amplification of reference gene primers within the assay. To quantify the absolute abundance of each unique TCRbeta CDR3 rearrangement, sequence reads were collapsed and filtered. For each sample, productive Simpson clonality was calculated as the square root of Simpson's diversity index over productive rearrangements. In its TCRdb copy, this immuneACCESS table keeps in-frame sequences only and misses some clones. Where compared with another copy, unresolved V genes explain less than half of these, and the others have no known cause. From that table come the V and J calls and clone size; the DNA was used to work out D and trimming. This sample comprises 150,000 to 190,000 clones, over 60% of them detected only once. The biggest ten clones account for about 3.8% of the sample.

Whole blood was collected in K2EDTA tubes by collaborating institutions according to the institutions' own protocols. For TCRbeta analysis, collaborators shipped samples in one of three forms: frozen whole blood, isolated PBMCs, or DNA extracted from either of those sample types. This sample was included in a study of blood T cell repertoires in COVID-19 (dated by TCRdb to the early 2020s). Background on the whole study: Samples from collaborators originated in the United States, Italy and Spain and spanned both the acute and convalescent phases of COVID-19. The material from the prospective study consisted of cDNA or gDNA derived from T cells, B-cell-depleted T cells, or PBMCs. Samples were obtained from the ongoing ImmuneRACE study (first 160 participants) and from over 1,000 subjects provided by 6 global collaborators. The sample metadata nearly always contained a de-identified subject ID, COVID-19 status, age in years and sex. The repertoires were made available in a free public database intended to serve as a resource for research on the immune response to SARS-CoV-2. The dataset comprised deeply sampled blood TCRbeta repertoires from subjects exposed to, actively infected with, or recovered from COVID-19. HLA class I and class II types, where available, came from metadata supplied by the sample provider rather than from assay-based typing.

Overall results and qualifications from the work: The amount of clinical and demographic metadata varied by source and participant and was provided uncurated.

Sequencing was done on a sample of peripheral blood. The origin of this receptor is a woman aged 80 or over with acute or convalescent COVID-19. Recombination linked TRBV5-1 to TRBJ1-1, with TRBD1 perhaps the D gene, on 6 matching bases. The DNA sequence reads TGCGCCAGCAGCTTGGCGGACAGAACGAACACTGAAGCTTTCTTT. This yields the protein CASSLADRTNTEAFF.